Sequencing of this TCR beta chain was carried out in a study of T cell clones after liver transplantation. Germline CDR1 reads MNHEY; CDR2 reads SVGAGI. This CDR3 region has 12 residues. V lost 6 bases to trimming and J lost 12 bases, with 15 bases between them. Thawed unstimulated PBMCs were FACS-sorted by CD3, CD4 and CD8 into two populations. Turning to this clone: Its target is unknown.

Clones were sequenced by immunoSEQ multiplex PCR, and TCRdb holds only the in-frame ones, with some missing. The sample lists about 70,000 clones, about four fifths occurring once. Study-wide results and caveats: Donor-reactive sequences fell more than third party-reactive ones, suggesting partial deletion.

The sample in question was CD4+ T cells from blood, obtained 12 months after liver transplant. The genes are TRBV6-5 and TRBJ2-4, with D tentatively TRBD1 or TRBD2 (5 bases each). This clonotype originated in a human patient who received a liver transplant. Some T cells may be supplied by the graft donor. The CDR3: CASSDPGTPQYF. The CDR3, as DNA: TGTGCCAGCAGCGATCCCGGGACCCCTCAGTACTTC.